This entry describes one TCR beta chain. The antigen remains unidentified. This record comes from a study of beta chain features in type 1 diabetes. Regarding the study as a whole: Moderate yet significant TCRB CDR3 shortening was seen in Type 1 diabetes patients in all four CD4+ subsets. The study found fewer insertions and more deletions at VDJ junctions in type 1 diabetes patients.

As every portion of the isolated RNA was reverse transcribed, the sequencing read expressed TCRB transcripts. This table comes from immunoSEQ multiplex PCR, and its TCRdb copy is limited to in-frame clones, with some not included. Among 600,000 to 750,000 clones, 9.5% to 15% were seen once, and the ten largest hold about 0.11%. Germline loops: CDR1 SGHTA, CDR2 FQGNSA. The CDR3 is made up of 16 amino acids. The V end was cut by 4 bases, the J end by 1 base, with 11 bases between. The origin of this receptor is a young man with type 1 diabetes. The J gene is TRBJ2-6, the V gene TRBV7-2, with D tentatively TRBD1 (5 bases). The specimen was naive CD4+ T cells from blood. Here the CDR3 reads CASSSARTSGANVLTF. The CDR3 DNA reads as TGTGCCAGCAGCTCCGCCCGGACATCTGGGGCCAACGTCCTGACTTTC.